The following is a TCR beta chain sequence with its context. Germline V gives CDR1 SGHVS, CDR2 FQNEAQ. The V segment lost 3 bases and the J segment 3 bases; nucleotides outside the gene matches: 8. CDR3 length: 16 residues. Produced via immunoSEQ multiplex PCR; TCRdb's table is partial and in-frame only. The table lists around 130,000 clones, over 75% of them singletons, with 3.2% in the top ten. This entry belongs to a study of control samples from healthy donors and cancer patients. The J gene is TRBJ2-3, the V gene TRBV7-8, with 8 bases identical to TRBD2. Sequencing was done on a sample of blood. This sequence was found in a man aged 50-59 years in good health. CDR3 region: CASSLTGGARTDTQYF. In nucleotides, the CDR3 is TGTGCCAGCAGCTTGACCGGGGGGGCCAGGACAGATACGCAGTATTTT. Filled out from reference TRBV7-8 and TRBJ2-3, the complete variable domain reads GAGVSQSPRYKVAKRGQDVALRCDPISGHVSLFWYQQALGQGPEFLTYFQNEAQLDKSGLPSDRFFAERPEGSVSTLKIQRTQQEDSAVYLCASSLTGGARTDTQYFGPGTRLTVL.